Sequencing of this TCR beta chain was carried out in a study of naive and memory T cell subsets. Two oligonucleotides, mixed equimolar, formed the beta constant-region primer covering TRBC1 and TRBC2. The ligated cDNA underwent four PCR rounds using SP2 and nested alpha and beta constant-region primers. Using its own MiXCR run on the UMI-ligation and nested PCR reads, TCRdb lists one record per CDR3 protein. The sample contains 150,000 or so distinct CDR3 sequences, approximately 22% of which appear only once. This clonotype was picked up a small number of times. Its antigen remains unidentified. From the second PCR step, alpha and beta chains were amplified apart. Study findings and constraints: TCR counts from RNA may reflect activation-linked expression changes. Naive repertoires, especially CD8, held a few larger clonotypes, possibly memory cells re-expressing CD45RA.

V gave up 7 bases and J gave up 1 base; unmatched junction bases: 9. The CDR3 is 14 amino acids. Germline CDR1 SQVTM, CDR2 ANQGSEA. The sequenced material came from naive CD4+ T cells from blood. J is TRBJ1-1 and V is TRBV29-1, with 7 bases identical to TRBD1. This clonotype was obtained from a human donor in good health. The DNA for the CDR3 is TGCAGCGCAGAGGAGAACAGGGGGAACACTGAAGCTTTCTTT. This sequence encodes CSAEENRGNTEAFF.